These 23 T cell receptor beta chains came from one sample sequenced in a study of OX40 agonist ivuxolimab in advanced cancers. Assay used: immunoSEQ multiplex PCR; TCRdb lists only in-frame clones, some missing. The sample includes 120,000 or so clones, approximately 89% seen only once; the top ten take around 0.26%. The sequenced sample was CD4+ or CD8+ T cells sorted from blood, obtained in a trial of the OX40 agonist ivuxolimab. These receptors were collected from an adult with an advanced solid tumor such as melanoma, head and neck, liver or kidney cancer.

J is TRBJ1-4 and V is TRBV7-2; D unclear. V was clipped by 1 base and J by 0 bases, with 6 bases between them. Germline V gives CDR1 SGHTA, CDR2 FQGNSA. The CDR3 covers 15 residues. The chain's CDR3 is CASSLDSSTNEKLFF. As DNA, the CDR3 is TGTGCCAGCAGCTTAGACAGTTCAACTAATGAAAAACTGTTTTTT.

The chain is built from TRBV7-2 and TRBJ1-1, with no clear D. Germline-derived CDR1 and CDR2 are SGHTA and FQGNSA. The germline V and J ends were trimmed by 3 bases and 4 bases, with 12 bases remaining between them. This CDR3 has 14 amino acids. The CDR3 region is CASSFGPGGTEAFF. DNA of the CDR3: TGTGCCAGCAGCTTTGGACCGGGCGGCACTGAAGCTTTCTTT.

This rearrangement joins TRBV9 to TRBJ2-1; D possibly uses TRBD1 or TRBD2 (6 bases each). The CDR3 contains 17 residues. The V gene's germline CDR1 is SGDLS and CDR2 YYNGEE. Trimming took off 0 bases at V and 4 bases at J, with 17 bases between the two ends. The CDR3 here is CASSVGSGDNGYNEQFF. DNA of the CDR3: TGTGCCAGCAGCGTAGGATCGGGGGACAACGGGTACAATGAGCAGTTCTTC.

This chain joins TRBV7-2 and TRBJ1-5; no firm D call. CDR1 and CDR2 from the germline V gene are SGHTA and FQGNSA. The CDR3 is 16 amino acids. V dropped 5 bases and J dropped 1 base, with 15 bases sitting between them. CDR3 sequence (DNA): TGTGCCAGCAGCCCAGAGGGCCCGTTGAGCAATCAGCCCCAGCATTTT. It codes for CASSPEGPLSNQPQHF.

J is TRBJ1-1 and V is TRBV28; D may be TRBD1 (5 bases). V was trimmed by 3 bases and J by 4 bases, leaving 12 bases between them. Germline V lookup: CDR1 MDHEN, CDR2 SYDVKM. The CDR3 has 14 amino acids. The CDR3 reads CASSFRGRGTEAFF. For the CDR3, the DNA is TGTGCCAGCAGTTTTCGGGGCAGAGGCACTGAAGCTTTCTTT.

The rearrangement links TRBV12-5 to TRBJ1-6; 8 bases agree with TRBD1. Germline CDR1 LGHNT, CDR2 FRNRAP. The trim removed 3 bases at V and 4 bases at J, leaving 5 bases unmatched. CDR3 length equals 16 residues. The chain's CDR3 is CASGFSRTGYNSPLHF. In nucleotides, the CDR3 is TGTGCTAGTGGTTTCTCAAGGACAGGGTATAATTCACCCCTCCACTTT. Based on the CDR3 plus reference TRBV12-5 and TRBJ1-6, the full variable domain is DARVTQTPRHKVTEMGQEVTMRCQPILGHNTVFWYRQTMMQGLELLAYFRNRAPLDDSGMPKDRFSAEMPDATLATLKIQPSEPRDSAVYFCASGFSRTGYNSPLHFGNGTRLTVT.

In its sample, this clone was seen once. The V call is TRBV18, the J call TRBJ2-2, with D unresolved. Trimming pared 0 bases from V and 4 bases from J, leaving 9 bases between. CDR3 length equals 15 residues. The germline CDR1 and CDR2 sequences are KGHSH and LQKENI. CDR3 sequence: CASSPPGLATGELFF. The CDR3 region has the DNA TGTGCCAGCTCACCACCGGGGTTGGCCACCGGGGAGCTGTTTTTT.

The genes are TRBV4-3 and TRBJ2-2; the D gene is possibly TRBD2 (6 bases). The V gene lost 1 base and the J gene lost 2 bases, with 8 bases spanning the gap. Germline values: CDR1 LGHNA, CDR2 YSLEER. This CDR3 is built from 15 residues. The CDR3: CASSQAGTNTGELFF. DNA of the CDR3: TGCGCCAGCAGCCAAGCCGGGACTAACACCGGGGAGCTGTTTTTT.

The chain recombines TRBV6-1 with TRBJ1-2; D is uncertain. CDR3 size: 13 residues. CDR1 and CDR2 (germline): MNHNS, SASEGT. V dropped 1 base and J dropped 4 bases, with 7 bases sitting between them. CDR3 in amino acids: CASSEGSIYGYTF. CDR3 nucleotide sequence: TGTGCCAGCAGTGAAGGGAGTATCTATGGCTACACCTTC.

This sequence joins TRBV28 and TRBJ1-5; 8 bases fit TRBD1. Trimming removed 5 bases from V and 6 bases from J; junction bases left unmatched: 9. Germline V gives CDR1 MDHEN, CDR2 SYDVKM. CDR3 length: 15 amino acids. The CDR3 reads CASSPRTGRGQPQHF. The CDR3 DNA sequence: TGTGCCAGCAGTCCCCGGACAGGGAGGGGTCAGCCCCAGCATTTT.

This rearrangement joins TRBV18 to TRBJ2-7; the D gene is possibly TRBD1 (5 bases). Trimming took off 4 bases at V and 3 bases at J, with 7 bases between the two ends. The CDR3 is 12 amino acids. Germline CDR1 reads KGHSH; CDR2 reads LQKENI. DNA of the CDR3: TGTGCCAGCTCACTTACAGGCTACGAGCAGTACTTC. Translated, it gives CASSLTGYEQYF.

The chain combines TRBV28 with TRBJ2-5; TRBD2 matches at 8 bases. The germline V gene has CDR1 MDHEN and CDR2 SYDVKM. The CDR3 contains 17 residues. V was clipped by 1 base and J by 4 bases; unmatched bases: 11. Here the CDR3 reads CASSLSSGFRSGETQYF. The DNA for the CDR3 is TGTGCCAGCAGTTTATCTAGCGGGTTTCGTTCTGGAGAGACCCAGTACTTC. Supplemented by reference TRBV28 and TRBJ2-5, the full variable domain reads DVKVTQSSRYLVKRTGEKVFLECVQDMDHENMFWYRQDPGLGLRLIYFSYDVKMKEKGDIPEGYSVSREKKERFSLILESASTNQTSMYLCASSLSSGFRSGETQYFGPGTRLLVL.

The chain links TRBV5-6 to TRBJ1-2; D call uncertain. The germline CDR1 and CDR2 sequences are SGHDT and YYEEEE. V was cut by 2 bases and J by 8 bases, with 16 bases left in between. CDR3 size: 14 residues. For the CDR3, the DNA is TGTGCCAGCAGCTTCCTCGGCCGATCTGGCGGCTACACCTTC. This encodes CASSFLGRSGGYTF. The whole variable domain, remainder taken from reference TRBV5-6 and TRBJ1-2, is DAGVTQSPTHLIKTRGQQVTLRCSPKSGHDTVSWYQQALGQGPQFIFQYYEEEERQRGNFPDRFSGHQFPNYSSELNVNALLLGDSALYLCASSFLGRSGGYTFGSGTRLTVV.

CDR3 in DNA: TGTGCCAGCAGCCAGGGTACAATTACAGGGGGCTCCCGAGTATATTTT. Translating it yields CASSQGTITGGSRVYF. The chain uses TRBV4-2 and TRBJ1-3; 9 nucleotides line up with TRBD1. The CDR3 is 16 residues long. V was clipped by 3 bases and J by 14 bases; unmatched bases: 17. Germline V gene data show CDR1 as LGHNA and CDR2 as YNFKEQ.

The CDR3, as DNA: TGTGCCAGCAGTGAGTTTAGCGGGAGGGCCTCCAATGAGCAGTTCTTC. Translation: CASSEFSGRASNEQFF. The chain uses TRBV25-1 and TRBJ2-1, with 11 positions matching TRBD2. The length of the CDR3 is 16 residues. Germline trimming cut 3 bases from V and 6 bases from J; bases unmatched to any gene: 7. Looked up from germline, CDR1 is MGHDK and CDR2 is SYGVNS. Based on the CDR3 plus reference TRBV25-1 and TRBJ2-1, the full variable domain is EADIYQTPRYLVIGTGKKITLECSQTMGHDKMYWYQQDPGMELHLIHYSYGVNSTEKGDLSSESTVSRIRTEHFPLTLESARPSHTSQYLCASSEFSGRASNEQFFGPGTRLTVL.

This sequence joins TRBV5-4 and TRBJ1-1; 8 bases are shared with TRBD1. V gave up 5 bases and J gave up 5 bases; unmatched junction bases: 11. The CDR3 is 15 amino acids. The V gene's germline CDR1 is SGHNT and CDR2 YYREEE (reference sequence). The CDR3 DNA reads TGTGCCAGCAGGACGGACAGGGTGAGAGGAACTGAAGCTTTCTTT. Amino acids: CASRTDRVRGTEAFF.

The chain carries TRBV6-6 and TRBJ1-1; TRBD1 might be the D (5 bases). There are 13 residues in the CDR3. Per germline, CDR1 MNHNY and CDR2 SVGAGI (reference sequence). With 6 bases removed from V and 6 bases from J, the gap between germline ends came to 14 bases. The CDR3 region is CASSHPGDPEAFF. CDR3 nucleotides: TGTGCCAGCAGCCATCCGGGGGACCCTGAAGCTTTCTTT.

The chain couples TRBV5-1 to TRBJ2-1; D tentatively reads TRBD1 or TRBD2 (5 bases each). The CDR3 spans 12 residues. Trimming removed 0 bases from V and 10 bases from J, with 8 bases in between. CDR1 is SGHRS and CDR2 is YFSETQ in the germline V gene. CDR3 bases: TGCGCCAGCAGCTTGGAAGGGGAGGAGCAGTTCTTC. As protein: CASSLEGEEQFF.

This clone is a singleton in its sample. The chain employs TRBV28 and TRBJ2-4; D possibly matches TRBD1 or TRBD2 (5 bases each). CDR1 and CDR2 (germline): MDHEN, SYDVKM. Between the trimmed V and J ends, which lost 1 base and 7 bases, there was a span of 11 bases. The CDR3 consists of 14 residues. CDR3 loop: CASSLFRDVNIQYF. The CDR3 DNA is TGTGCCAGCAGTTTATTCAGGGACGTCAACATTCAGTACTTC.

The chain uses TRBV6-1 and TRBJ1-1; 8 nucleotides match TRBD1. The CDR3 runs 15 residues. CDR1 and CDR2 (germline): MNHNS, SASEGT. The J segment lost 4 bases and the V segment lost 4 bases, leaving 8 bases of the junction unmatched. The CDR3 DNA reads as TGTGCCAGCAGTGCGACAGGGGTGGAGGGCACTGAAGCTTTCTTT. Its protein is CASSATGVEGTEAFF.

The V and J genes are TRBV7-5 and TRBJ1-2; the table's D call, TRBD1, was not checked against the DNA. TRBV7-5 is listed as a pseudogene. The CDR3 sequence is 14 residues long. CDR3 amino acids: CASSLRDRGYGYTF. For the CDR3, the DNA is TGTGCCAGCAGCCTCAGGGACAGGGGCTATGGCTACACCTTC.

The V gene is TRBV23-1, the J gene TRBJ1-4; 9 bases agree with TRBD1. TRBV23-1 is identified as an open reading frame with a role that is uncertain. With 3 bases clipped from V and 8 bases from J, the junction kept 7 bases outside the gene matches. This CDR3 has 15 amino acids. The CDR3 DNA follows: TGCGCCAGCAGTCATCTAACAGGGGGCAAGGAAAAACTGTTTTTT. Protein sequence: CASSHLTGGKEKLFF.

This chain uses TRBV18 with TRBJ2-3; D is unclear. V was clipped by 2 bases and J by 1 base, with 7 bases between them. The CDR3 runs 14 residues. Germline values: CDR1 KGHSH, CDR2 LQKENI. CDR3 bases: TGTGCCAGCTCACCATCGACTCGCACAGATACGCAGTATTTT. Protein sequence: CASSPSTRTDTQYF.